This TCR beta chain is from a study of T cells in Graves' hyperthyroidism and ophthalmopathy. V was trimmed by 4 bases and J by 4 bases, leaving 9 bases between them. Germline CDR1 reads SGHDT; CDR2 reads YYEEEE. The CDR3 spans 13 residues. Roughly 9.1 ml of fresh peripheral blood supplied the PBMCs. This clonotype was detected ten times or more. The CDR3 regions of TCR beta were amplified from RNA transcripts. TCR CDR3 regions were first amplified by RT-PCR with HTBI primers. TCRdb analysed the multiplex PCR reads with MiXCR anew, one entry per CDR3 protein. The sample consists of approximately 690,000 distinct CDR3 sequences, under 25% of them appearing once.

V usage is TRBV5-6 and J usage is TRBJ2-4, with D possibly being TRBD1 or TRBD2 (5 bases each). Sequenced material: blood. This clonotype was obtained from a man aged 25 to 40 with Graves' ophthalmopathy. The CDR3 reads CASSPGRKNIQYF. DNA for the CDR3: TGTGCCAGCAGCCCGGGACGGAAAAACATTCAGTACTTC.